This T cell receptor (beta chain) was found in a study of CD8+ T cells in alopecia areata. Study background: The investigators scored severity in treated patients by the percentage of affected scalp area.

General study findings and limits: Lesional scalp, notably in alopecia totalis/universalis, had clonality above that of normal scalp. Baseline CD8+ expansion's link to response remains uncertain, as there was one nonresponder.

This clone was seen only a few times. The antigen is unknown. In each case, RNA was isolated and then reverse transcribed into cDNA as the sequencing template. The data were produced by immunoSEQ multiplex PCR, yet TCRdb's version contains in-frame clones alone and is incomplete. Among fewer than 250,000 clones listed, approximately 47% were seen once. With 7 bases clipped from V and 5 bases from J, the junction kept 10 bases outside the gene matches. Germline CDR1 is SGHRS and CDR2 is YFSETQ. The CDR3 runs 15 residues. Treatment here: oral pan-JAK inhibitor, 5-10 mg twice daily. Peripheral blood and lesional scalp punch biopsies were taken from alopecia areata patients.

Here the sequenced sample was CD4+ T cells sorted from blood, taken at approximately week 37, from a patient treated with tofacitinib. The chain has TRBV5-1 and TRBJ2-1, with TRBD2 identical over 9 bases. This clonotype was obtained from a human donor with alopecia areata. CDR3: CASGPEGLAHNEQFF. Here the CDR3 DNA reads TGCGCCAGCGGGCCCGAGGGACTAGCACACAATGAGCAGTTCTTC.